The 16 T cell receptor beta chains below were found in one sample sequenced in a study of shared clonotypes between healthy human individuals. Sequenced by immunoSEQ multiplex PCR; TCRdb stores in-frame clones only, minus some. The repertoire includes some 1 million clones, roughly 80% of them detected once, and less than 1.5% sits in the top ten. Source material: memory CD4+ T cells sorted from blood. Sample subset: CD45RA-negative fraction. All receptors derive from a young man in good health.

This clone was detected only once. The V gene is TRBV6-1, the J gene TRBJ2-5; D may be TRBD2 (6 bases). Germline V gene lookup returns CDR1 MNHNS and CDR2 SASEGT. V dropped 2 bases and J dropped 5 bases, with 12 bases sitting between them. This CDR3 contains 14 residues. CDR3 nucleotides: TGTGCCAGCAGTGAATTGGGTCGGGAGGAGACCCAGTACTTC. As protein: CASSELGREETQYF.

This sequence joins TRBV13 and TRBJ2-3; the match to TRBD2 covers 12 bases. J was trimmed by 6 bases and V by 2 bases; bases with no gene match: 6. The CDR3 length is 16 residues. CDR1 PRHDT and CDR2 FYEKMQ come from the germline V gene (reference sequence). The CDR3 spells CASSLPSGGAGDTQYF. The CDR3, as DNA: TGTGCCAGCAGCTTACCTAGCGGGGGGGCCGGGGATACGCAGTATTTT.

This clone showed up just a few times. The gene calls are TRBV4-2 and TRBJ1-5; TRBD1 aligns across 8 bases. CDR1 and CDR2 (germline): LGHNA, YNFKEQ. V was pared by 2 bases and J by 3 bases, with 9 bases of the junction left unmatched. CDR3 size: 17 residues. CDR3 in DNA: TGTGCCAGCAGCCAACCCCTGGACAGGGATGACAATCAGCCCCAGCATTTT. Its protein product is CASSQPLDRDDNQPQHF.

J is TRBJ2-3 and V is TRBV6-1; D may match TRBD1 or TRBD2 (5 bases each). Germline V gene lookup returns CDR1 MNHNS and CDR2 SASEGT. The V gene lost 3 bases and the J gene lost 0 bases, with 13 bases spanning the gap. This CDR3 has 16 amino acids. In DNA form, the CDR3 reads TGTGCCAGCAGTGAGGAGTGGGGGTTTAGCACAGATACGCAGTATTTT. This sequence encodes CASSEEWGFSTDTQYF.

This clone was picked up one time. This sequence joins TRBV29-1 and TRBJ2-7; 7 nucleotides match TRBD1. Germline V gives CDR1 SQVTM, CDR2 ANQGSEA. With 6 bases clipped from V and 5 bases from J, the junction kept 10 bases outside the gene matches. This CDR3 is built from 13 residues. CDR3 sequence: CSVTGDRGNEQYF. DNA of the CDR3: TGCAGCGTCACAGGGGACCGCGGTAACGAGCAGTACTTC.

Here the CDR3 reads CASQRSGTYNEQFF. CDR3 coding DNA: TGTGCCAGCCAGCGCTCTGGGACCTACAATGAGCAGTTCTTC. This chain uses TRBV9 with TRBJ2-1; D is unresolved. Trimming took 7 bases from V and 2 from J, leaving 13 bases between them. CDR3 length: 14 residues. Germline V gives CDR1 SGDLS, CDR2 YYNGEE. Full variable domain (rest looked up from reference TRBV9 and TRBJ2-1): DSGVTQTPKHLITATGQRVTLRCSPRSGDLSVYWYQQSLDQGLQFLIQYYNGEERAKGNILERFSAQQFPDLHSELNLSSLELGDSALYFCASQRSGTYNEQFFGPGTRLTVL.

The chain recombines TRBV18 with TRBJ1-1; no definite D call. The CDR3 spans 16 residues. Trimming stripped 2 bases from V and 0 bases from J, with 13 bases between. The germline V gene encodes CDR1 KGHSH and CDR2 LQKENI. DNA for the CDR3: TGTGCCAGCTCACCAAGGTTGGTTGGGGTGAACACTGAAGCTTTCTTT. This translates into CASSPRLVGVNTEAFF.

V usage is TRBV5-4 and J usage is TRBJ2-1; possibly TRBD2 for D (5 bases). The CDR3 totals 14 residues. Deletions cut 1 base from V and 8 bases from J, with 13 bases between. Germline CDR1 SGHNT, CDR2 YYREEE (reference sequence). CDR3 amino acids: CASSLPGWIDEQFF. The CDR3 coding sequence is TGTGCCAGCAGCTTGCCGGGATGGATTGATGAGCAGTTCTTC.

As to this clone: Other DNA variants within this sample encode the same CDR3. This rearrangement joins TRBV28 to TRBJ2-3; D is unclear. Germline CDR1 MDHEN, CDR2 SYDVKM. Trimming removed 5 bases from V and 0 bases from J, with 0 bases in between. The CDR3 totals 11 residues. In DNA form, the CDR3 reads TGTGCCAGCAGTAGCACAGATACGCAGTATTTT. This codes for CASSSTDTQYF.

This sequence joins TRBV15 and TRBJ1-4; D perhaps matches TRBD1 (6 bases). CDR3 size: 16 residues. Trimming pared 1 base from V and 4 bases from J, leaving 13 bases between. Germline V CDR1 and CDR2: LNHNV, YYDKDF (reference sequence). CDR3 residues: CATSRGGAAGNEKLFF. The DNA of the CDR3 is TGTGCCACCAGCAGAGGGGGGGCGGCGGGTAATGAAAAACTGTTTTTT.

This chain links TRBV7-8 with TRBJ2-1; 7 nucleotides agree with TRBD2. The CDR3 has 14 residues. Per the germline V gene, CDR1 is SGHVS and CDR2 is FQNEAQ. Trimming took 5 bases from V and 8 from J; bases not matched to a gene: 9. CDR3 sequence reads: CASSPGLTTHEQFF. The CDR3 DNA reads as TGTGCCAGCAGCCCGGGACTAACGACTCATGAGCAGTTCTTC.

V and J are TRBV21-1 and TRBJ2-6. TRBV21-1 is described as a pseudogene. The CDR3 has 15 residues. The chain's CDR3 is CASSPWSRGANVLTF. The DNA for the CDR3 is TGTGCCAGCAGCCCATGGTCACGCGGGGCCAACGTCCTGACTTTC.

The CDR3 region is CATGGEKLFF. The CDR3 DNA is TGTGCGACCGGGGGTGAAAAACTGTTTTTT. The chain employs TRBV5-8 and TRBJ1-4, with D possibly being TRBD1 (5 bases). The CDR3 loop spans 10 amino acids. Germline V gene data show CDR1 as SGHTS and CDR2 as YDEGEE.

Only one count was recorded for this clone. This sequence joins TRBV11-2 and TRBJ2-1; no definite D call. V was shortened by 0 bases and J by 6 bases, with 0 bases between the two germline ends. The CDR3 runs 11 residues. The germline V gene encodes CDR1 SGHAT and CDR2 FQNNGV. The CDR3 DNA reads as TGTGCCAGCAGCTTAGACAATGAGCAGTTCTTC. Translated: CASSLDNEQFF. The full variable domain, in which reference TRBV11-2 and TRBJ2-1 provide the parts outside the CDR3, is EAGVAQSPRYKIIEKRQSVAFWCNPISGHATLYWYQQILGQGPKLLIQFQNNGVVDDSQLPKDRFSAERLKGVDSTLKIQPAKLEDSAVYLCASSLDNEQFFGPGTRLTVL.

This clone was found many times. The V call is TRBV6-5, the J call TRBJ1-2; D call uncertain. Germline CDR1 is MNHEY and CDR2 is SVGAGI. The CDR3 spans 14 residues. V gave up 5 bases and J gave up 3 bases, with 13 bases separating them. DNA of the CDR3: TGTGCCAGCAGTCCCCCGGGCAGCTACTATGGCTACACCTTC. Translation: CASSPPGSYYGYTF.

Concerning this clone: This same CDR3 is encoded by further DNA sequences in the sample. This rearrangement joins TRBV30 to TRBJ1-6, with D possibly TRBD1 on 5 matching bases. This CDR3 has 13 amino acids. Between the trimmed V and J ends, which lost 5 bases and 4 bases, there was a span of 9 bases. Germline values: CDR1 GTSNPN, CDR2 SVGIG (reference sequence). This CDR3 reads CAWGAGYNSPLHF. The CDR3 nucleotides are TGTGCCTGGGGGGCCGGGTATAATTCACCCCTCCACTTT.